Below, 18 T cell receptor beta chains from the same sample are listed, as sequenced in a study of post-analysis software for immune sequencing data. These receptors have no identified antigens. Unique molecular identifiers were present in the TCR beta cDNA libraries. TCRdb ran MiXCR on the PCR reads and lists one entry per CDR3 protein. The profile shows 350,000 to 500,000 distinct CDR3 sequences, 39% of them singletons. Regarding the study as a whole: Four or five TRBV segments, including TRBV5-6, TRBV5-1 and TRBV20-1, were more frequent in patients than controls.

The sample taken for sequencing was blood. The receptors were sampled from a girl aged 2 to 10 with multiple sclerosis.

The rearrangement links TRBV27 to TRBJ2-1; no clear D gene. Per the germline V gene, CDR1 is MNHEY and CDR2 is SMNVEV (reference sequence). The CDR3 contains 10 residues. With 4 bases removed from V and 8 bases from J, the gap between germline ends came to 3 bases. CDR3 nucleotide sequence: TGTGCCAGCAGTTGGTATGAGCAGTTCTTC. It yields the protein CASSWYEQFF.

Worth noting for this clonotype: Because it lacks the conserved phenylalanine or tryptophan at the end, this CDR3 is likely a read error. As DNA, the CDR3 is TGCGCCAGCAGCTTGCGGCTAGGATACGAGCAGTACTTA. As protein: CASSLRLGYEQYL. The V call is TRBV5-1, the J call TRBJ2-7, with no clear D. V lost 1 base, J lost 4 bases, and 9 bases lay in between. The germline gives CDR1 SGHRS, CDR2 YFSETQ. CDR3 length: 13 residues.

The chain couples TRBV6-6 to TRBJ2-6, with 9 bases lining up with TRBD1. This CDR3 has 17 amino acids. Germline-derived CDR1 and CDR2 are MNHNY and SVGAGI (reference sequence). V was pared by 5 bases and J by 2 bases, with 7 bases of the junction left unmatched. In nucleotides, the CDR3 is TGTGCCAGCAGTCGACAGGGGGGAGCAGCTGGGGCCAACGTCCTGACTTTC. Translating gives CASSRQGGAAGANVLTF.

This clonotype was counted only a few times. The chain couples TRBV20-1 to TRBJ2-7; 8 bases fit TRBD1. V lost 4 bases and J lost 1; bases outside the gene matches: 9. Germline loops: CDR1 DFQATT, CDR2 SNEGSKA (reference sequence). The CDR3 totals 15 residues. The CDR3 coding sequence is TGCAGTGCTACGATGACAGGGGACATTTCCTACGAGCAGTACTTC. This codes for CSATMTGDISYEQYF.

V and J are TRBV11-2 and TRBJ2-7, with D tentatively TRBD2 (6 bases). Germline-derived CDR1 and CDR2 are SGHAT and FQNNGV. The CDR3 contains 14 residues. The ends were cut back, 5 bases at V and 5 bases at J, with 16 bases in the middle. The CDR3 loop is CASSSTRGFHEQYF. The CDR3 nucleotides are TGTGCCAGCAGCAGTACTCGGGGGTTCCACGAGCAGTACTTC.

This clonotype was recorded a few times. This sequence joins TRBV29-1 and TRBJ1-4; tentatively, D is TRBD1 (5 bases). Germline loops: CDR1 SQVTM, CDR2 ANQGSEA. V was trimmed by 0 bases and J by 13 bases, leaving 12 bases between them. CDR3 length: 12 amino acids. The CDR3 DNA follows: TGCAGCGTTGAAGAGGCGGCGGGGGTACTGTTTTTT. Translation gives CSVEEAAGVLFF.

This clonotype was seen a handful of times. The CDR3 nucleotides read TGTGCCAGCAGTTCCCGGGACAGGGGCGGCGACTACGAGCAGTACTTC. Translation gives CASSSRDRGGDYEQYF. The V gene is TRBV21-1, the J gene TRBJ2-7; TRBD1 is the table's D call and was not checked against the DNA. TRBV21-1 has pseudogene status. This CDR3 has 16 amino acids.

This chain connects TRBV6-1 to TRBJ2-5; a possible D gene is TRBD2 (5 bases). Germline lookup yields CDR1 MNHNS and CDR2 SASEGT. CDR3 length equals 14 residues. Trimming removed 9 bases from V and 2 bases from J, with 16 bases in between. DNA of the CDR3: TGTGCCAGTTCCCGGGGAAGGGTTCAAGAGACCCAGTACTTC. Translated, it gives CASSRGRVQETQYF.

This clonotype has a handful of counts. This chain joins TRBV5-1 and TRBJ2-5; 7 bases fit TRBD1. From germline, CDR1 is SGHRS and CDR2 YFSETQ. Unmatched junction bases numbered 6, after V lost 3 bases and J lost 1 base. The CDR3 extends over 15 amino acids. CDR3 nucleotides: TGCGCCAGCAGCTGGGGACAGTCTTTCCAAGAGACCCAGTACTTC. Amino acids: CASSWGQSFQETQYF.

This clonotype was counted a few times. Written as DNA, the CDR3 is TGTGCCAGCATCGGTCAGGGGGTCAGTGGCTACACCTTC. It specifies CASIGQGVSGYTF. The V call is TRBV28, the J call TRBJ1-2, with TRBD1 identical over 7 bases. Trimming took 7 bases from V and 7 from J; bases not matched to a gene: 9. From germline, CDR1 is MDHEN and CDR2 SYDVKM. The CDR3 is 13 amino acids.

The chain has TRBV27 and TRBJ2-7, with a tentative D call TRBD2 (5 bases). Trimming took off 3 bases at V and 2 bases at J, with 11 bases between the two ends. The CDR3 runs to 14 residues. The germline V gene has CDR1 MNHEY and CDR2 SMNVEV (reference sequence). CDR3 protein: CASSLVRTPYEQYF. CDR3 coding DNA: TGTGCCAGCAGTTTGGTCAGGACTCCCTACGAGCAGTACTTC.

The V gene is TRBV3-1, the J gene TRBJ2-1; 11 bases map to TRBD2. This CDR3 comprises 20 residues. Losses at the gene ends were 1 base for V and 0 bases for J; bases not matched to a gene: 11. Germline lookup yields CDR1 LGHDT and CDR2 YNNKEL (reference sequence). CDR3 protein: CASSQVGASGGRSSYNEQFF. In DNA form, the CDR3 reads TGTGCCAGCAGCCAAGTGGGGGCTAGCGGGGGGCGTAGCTCCTACAATGAGCAGTTCTTC.

This clonotype turned up a few times. The rearrangement joins TRBV4-1 to TRBJ1-2; D call uncertain. V was clipped by 2 bases and J by 1 base, with 17 bases between them. CDR1 and CDR2 (germline): MGHRA, YSYEKL. This CDR3 comprises 17 residues. CDR3 coding DNA: TGCGCCAGCAGCCAACTTCGTCTCGACACGGATAACTATGGCTACACCTTC. Protein: CASSQLRLDTDNYGYTF.

This clonotype has more than one count but fewer than ten. The CDR3 DNA sequence: TGTGCCAGCAGCCGAAGGGAAGTCCTTTACAATGAGCAGTTCTTC. Translation gives CASSRREVLYNEQFF. The rearrangement joins TRBV9 to TRBJ2-1, with D hard to call. Germline values: CDR1 SGDLS, CDR2 YYNGEE. Trimming stripped 4 bases from V and 4 bases from J, with 15 bases between. This CDR3 spans 15 amino acids.

The chain links TRBV10-3 to TRBJ1-5; D not certain. Per the germline V gene, CDR1 is ENHRY and CDR2 is SYGVKD. The CDR3 consists of 16 residues. Between the trimmed V and J ends, which lost 8 bases and 5 bases, there was a span of 22 bases. CDR3 loop: CAIGGRAGREDQPQHF. CDR3 coding DNA: TGTGCCATCGGCGGGAGGGCCGGGAGGGAGGATCAGCCCCAGCATTTT.

A remark on this clonotype: Its ends do not fully match the called genes, so a read error is possible. The DNA for the CDR3 is TGTGCCAGCAAAGCCGAAAACATTCAGTACTTC. Translation: CASKAENIQYF. J is TRBJ2-4 and V is TRBV28; unclear D gene. This CDR3 comprises 11 residues. Per the germline V gene, CDR1 is MDHEN and CDR2 is SYDVKM. The full variable domain, its missing parts supplied by reference TRBV28 and TRBJ2-4, is DVKVTQSSRYLVKRTGEKVFLECVQDMDHENMFWYRQDPGLGLRLIYFSYDVKMKEKGDIPEGYSVSREKKERFSLILESASTNQTSMYLCASKAENIQYFGAGTRLSVL.

This clonotype has only a few counts. V and J are TRBV7-9 and TRBJ1-4; no definite D call. The CDR3 is 17 residues long. Trimming took 5 bases from V and 5 from J, leaving 21 bases between them. The V gene's germline CDR1 is SEHNR and CDR2 FQNEAQ (reference sequence). CDR3 nucleotide sequence: TGTGCCAGCAGCCCCGGAGGAGACCCGCTACGAAATGAAAAACTGTTTTTT. Protein: CASSPGGDPLRNEKLFF.

The J gene is TRBJ2-1, the V gene TRBV7-2, with unresolved D. The V end was cut by 3 bases, the J end by 9 bases, with 9 bases between. Germline values: CDR1 SGHTA, CDR2 FQGNSA. This CDR3 is 12 amino acids long. For the CDR3, the DNA is TGTGCCAGCAGCTTTTTGCCGGGTGAGCAGTTCTTC. Translating it yields CASSFLPGEQFF.